The present TCR beta chain was sequenced within a study of T cell responses to AZD1222 COVID-19 vaccine. Notes on the study in general: The donor group comprised mostly white British people and more females; the analysis possibly underestimated clonal diversity. Among AZD1222 vaccinees, only 5 or 6 were seropositive at baseline.

The repertoire was sequenced with immunoSEQ multiplex PCR; TCRdb's copy has only in-frame clones and lacks some. The sample shows some 80,000 clones, 90% of them seen only once. Concerning this clone: No antigen is known for it.

Trimming shortened V by 0 bases and J by 8 bases, and 8 bases separated the two germline ends. The CDR3 has 12 residues. Germline lookup yields CDR1 SGHRS and CDR2 YFSETQ. This receptor was obtained from an adult who received the AZD1222 COVID-19 vaccine. The chain recombines TRBV5-1 with TRBJ1-2; D unclear. Sample: peripheral blood, taken 28 days after the second AZD1222 dose. The CDR3 sequence: CASSLAYEGYTF. For the CDR3, the DNA is TGCGCCAGCAGCTTGGCCTACGAAGGCTACACCTTC. Full variable domain (outside the CDR3, taken from reference TRBV5-1 and TRBJ1-2): KAGVTQTPRYLIKTRGQQVTLSCSPISGHRSVSWYQQTPGQGLQFLFEYFSETQRNKGNFPGRFSGRQFSNSRSEMNVSTLELGDSALYLCASSLAYEGYTFGSGTRLTVV.